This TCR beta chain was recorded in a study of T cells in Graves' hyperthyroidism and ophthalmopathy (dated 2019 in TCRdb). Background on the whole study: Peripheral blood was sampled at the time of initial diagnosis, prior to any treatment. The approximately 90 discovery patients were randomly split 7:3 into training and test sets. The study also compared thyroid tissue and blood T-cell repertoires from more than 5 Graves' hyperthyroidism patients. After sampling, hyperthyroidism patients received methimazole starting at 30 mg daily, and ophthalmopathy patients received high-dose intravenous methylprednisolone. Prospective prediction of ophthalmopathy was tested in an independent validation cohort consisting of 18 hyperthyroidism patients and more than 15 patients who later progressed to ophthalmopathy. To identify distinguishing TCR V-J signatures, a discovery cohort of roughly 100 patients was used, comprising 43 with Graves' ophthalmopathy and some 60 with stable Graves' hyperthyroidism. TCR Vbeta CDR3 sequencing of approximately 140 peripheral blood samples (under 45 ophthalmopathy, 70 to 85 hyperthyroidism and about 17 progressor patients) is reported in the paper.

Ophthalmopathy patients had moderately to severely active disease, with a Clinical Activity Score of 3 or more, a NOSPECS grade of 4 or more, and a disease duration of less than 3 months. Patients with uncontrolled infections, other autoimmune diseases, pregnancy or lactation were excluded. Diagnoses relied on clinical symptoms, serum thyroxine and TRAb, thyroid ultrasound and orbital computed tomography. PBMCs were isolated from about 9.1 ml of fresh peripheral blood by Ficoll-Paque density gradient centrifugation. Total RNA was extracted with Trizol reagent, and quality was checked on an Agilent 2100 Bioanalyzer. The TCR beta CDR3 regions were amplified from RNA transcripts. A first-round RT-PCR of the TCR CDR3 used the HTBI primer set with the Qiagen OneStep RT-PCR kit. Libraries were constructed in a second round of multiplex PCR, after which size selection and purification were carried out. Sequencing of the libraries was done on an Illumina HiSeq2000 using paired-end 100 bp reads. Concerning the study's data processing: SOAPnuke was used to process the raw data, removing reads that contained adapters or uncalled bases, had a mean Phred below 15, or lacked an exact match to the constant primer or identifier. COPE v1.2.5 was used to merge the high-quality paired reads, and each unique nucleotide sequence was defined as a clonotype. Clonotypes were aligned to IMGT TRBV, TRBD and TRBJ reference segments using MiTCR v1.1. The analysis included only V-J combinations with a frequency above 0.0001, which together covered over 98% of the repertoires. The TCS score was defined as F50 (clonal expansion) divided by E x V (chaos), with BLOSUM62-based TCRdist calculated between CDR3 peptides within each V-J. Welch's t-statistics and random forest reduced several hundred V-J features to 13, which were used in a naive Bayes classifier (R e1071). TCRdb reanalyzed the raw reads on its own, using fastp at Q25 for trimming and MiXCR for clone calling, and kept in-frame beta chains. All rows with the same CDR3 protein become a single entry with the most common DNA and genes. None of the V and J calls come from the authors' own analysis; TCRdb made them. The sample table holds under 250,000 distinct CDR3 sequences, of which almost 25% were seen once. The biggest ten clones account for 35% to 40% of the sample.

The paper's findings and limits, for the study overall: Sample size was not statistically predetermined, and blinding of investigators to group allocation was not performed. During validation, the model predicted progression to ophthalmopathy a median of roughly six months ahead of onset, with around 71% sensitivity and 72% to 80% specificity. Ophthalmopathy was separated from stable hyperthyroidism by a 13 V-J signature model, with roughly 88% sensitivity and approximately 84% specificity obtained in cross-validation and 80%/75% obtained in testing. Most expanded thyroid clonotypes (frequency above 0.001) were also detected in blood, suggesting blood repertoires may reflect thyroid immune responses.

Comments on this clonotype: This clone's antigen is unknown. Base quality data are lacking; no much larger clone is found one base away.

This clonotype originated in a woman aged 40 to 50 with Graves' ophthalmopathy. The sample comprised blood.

The DNA sequence follows: TGTGCCAGCAGTGTCGGCGGGATCGTGACAGATACGCAGTATTTT. The translation is CASSVGGIVTDTQYF. Rearrangement joined TRBV6-1 to TRBJ2-3; perhaps TRBD2 is the D gene, with 6 bases matching. V and J are truncated by 4 bases and 3 bases respectively, leaving an intervening sequence of 14 bases. The germline V gene supplies CDR1 MNHNS and CDR2 SASEGT. There are 15 amino acids in the CDR3, from cysteine to phenylalanine inclusive. CDR3 DNA is the only sequence kept; it has 45 bases, read in frame from the first base.